These T cell receptor beta chains were read from a single sample in a study of breast tumors, draining lymph nodes, adjacent tissues. One entry per CDR3 protein, called by TCRdb with MiXCR from the multiplex PCR reads. The data show 85,000 to 130,000 distinct CDR3 sequences, less than 40% seen once. The sample comprised axillary lymph node tissue. Receptor source: a female donor with breast cancer. Some clones in this sample may be carry-over from other donors' samples. The CDR3 runs from the conserved cysteine through the conserved F or W. The D gene is left open where the match is weak. Only part of the rows carry a size: once, few, many, or a class if the clone is expanded.

J | V | D | size | DNA | CDR3
TRBJ1-5 | TRBV7-2 | TRBD1 | many | TGTGCCAGCAGCTCCGGGGTAGAGGGGGCTCAGCCCCAGCATTTT | CASSSGVEGAQPQHF
TRBJ1-5 | TRBV20-1 | - | - | TGCAGTGCCTCCAGGGGCAATCAGCCCCAGCATTTT | CSASRGNQPQHF
TRBJ2-6 | TRBV14 | - | few | TGTGCCAGCAGCCAAGTCCTGACTTTC | CASSQVLTF
TRBJ2-3 | TRBV10-3 | - | many | TGTGCCATCGATTCCGGAGATACGCAGTATTTT | CAIDSGDTQYF
TRBJ1-5 | TRBV15 | TRBD1 | many | TGTGCCACCGGCAGAGAACCGGGACAGAGCAATCAGCCCCAGCATTTT | CATGREPGQSNQPQHF
TRBJ2-5 | TRBV3-1 | - | - | TGTGCCAGCAGCCAAGATAGTCCGGGGGCGCCCCGGGAGACCCAGTACTTC | CASSQDSPGAPRETQYF
TRBJ1-5 | TRBV4-1 | - | many | TGCGCCAGCAGCCAGCTGGGTAATAGCAATCAGCCCCAGCATTTT | CASSQLGNSNQPQHF
TRBJ2-7 | TRBV7-8 | - | - | TGTGCCAGCAGCCCCAGAATAGCGGCTTCTTGCGGGCAGTACTTC | CASSPRIAASCGQYF
TRBJ2-3 | TRBV30 | - | - | TGTGCCTGGAGTGCCCCTCCTGGGGTGCAGTATTTT | CAWSAPPGVQYF
TRBJ2-7 | TRBV12-3/TRBV12-4 | - | many | TGTGCCAGCAGCGACTACTCCGGGGGCGAGCAGTACTTC | CASSDYSGGEQYF
TRBJ1-4 | TRBV18 | TRBD1 | many | TGTGCCAGCTCACCGAGGACAGGTGATGGGGAAGGACTGTTTTTT | CASSPRTGDGEGLFF
TRBJ1-5 | TRBV4-3 | TRBD1 | many | TGCGCCAGCAGCCAAGGACAGGGGGCTCAGCCCCAGCATTTT | CASSQGQGAQPQHF
TRBJ1-5 | TRBV12-3/TRBV12-4 | - | many | TGTGCCAGCAGTGTGACCGGGGGTCGCAATCAGCCCCAGCATTTT | CASSVTGGRNQPQHF
TRBJ2-5 | TRBV11-1 | TRBD1 | many | TGTGCCAGCAGAACGAACAGGGGAACAGGGACCCAGTACTTC | CASRTNRGTGTQYF
TRBJ1-2 | TRBV5-8 | - | - | TGTGCCAGCAGCTTGTCCCAGGGAGGCAGTTTGGGCTACACCTTC | CASSLSQGGSLGYTF
TRBJ1-2 | TRBV4-3 | - | many | TGCGCCAGCAGCCAAGGGGGGTCGGGAGGCAACTATGGCTACACCTTC | CASSQGGSGGNYGYTF
TRBJ2-7 | TRBV5-6 | - | many | TGTGCCAGCAGCTTGCCGAATCGACAGTATAAGAGCTCCTACGAGCAGTACTTC | CASSLPNRQYKSSYEQYF
TRBJ2-1 | TRBV28 | TRBD1 | many | TGTGCCAGCAGTTTATCGGGACAGTTCAATGAGCAGTTCTTC | CASSLSGQFNEQFF
TRBJ1-2 | TRBV12-3/TRBV12-4 | TRBD1 | - | TGTGCCAGCAGTTTGCAGGGGGCGGACTATGGCTACACCTTC | CASSLQGADYGYTF
TRBJ2-7 | TRBV28 | TRBD1 | many | TGTGCCAGCAGTCTGGACAGGGGGTCCGGCGGGCAGTACTTC | CASSLDRGSGGQYF
TRBJ1-6 | TRBV19 | - | - | TGTGCCAGTAGTATACCTCCTAGCGGAACCTACAATTCACCCCTCCACTTT | CASSIPPSGTYNSPLHF
TRBJ1-2 | TRBV7-9 | - | many | TGTGCCAGCAGCGGGCAGGGCGTTGGTGGCTACACCTTC | CASSGQGVGGYTF
TRBJ2-3 | TRBV4-3 | - | few | TGCGCCAGCAGCCAAGAGGACCCCCCAGGGTTTACAGATACGCAGTATTTT | CASSQEDPPGFTDTQYF
TRBJ2-1 | TRBV2 | - | many | TGTGCCAGAGTTCCCCGGGGGTATGGTTCGAATGAGCAGTTCTTC | CARVPRGYGSNEQFF
TRBJ2-3 | TRBV11-3 | TRBD2 | - | TGTGCCAGCAGCTGGCTAGCGGGGGGGCCAAGCACAGATACGCAGTATTTT | CASSWLAGGPSTDTQYF
TRBJ2-7 | TRBV6-5 | TRBD1 | many | TGTGCCAGCAGTTACTCGATGTTAGGGGGCTCTTCCTACGAGCAGTACTTC | CASSYSMLGGSSYEQYF
TRBJ1-4 | TRBV29-1 | - | - | TGCAGCGTTCTTGGGGGTACTAATGAAAAACTGTTTTTT | CSVLGGTNEKLFF
TRBJ2-2 | TRBV7-9 | TRBD2 | many | TGTGCCAGCAGCTTTACCTTAACCGGGACTAGATCCGGGGAGCTGTTTTTT | CASSFTLTGTRSGELFF
TRBJ2-7 | TRBV2 | - | many | TGTGCCAGCAGTCAGCGGATCGGGACGCACTCCTACGAGCAGTACTTC | CASSQRIGTHSYEQYF
TRBJ2-2 | TRBV5-4 | - | many | TGTGCCAGCAGCCATGGTGCAGGGTGGAACACCGGGGAGCTGTTTTTT | CASSHGAGWNTGELFF
TRBJ1-6 | TRBV7-2 | - | - | TGTGCCAGCAGCTTAGGGGGGACCAATTCACCCCTCCACTTT | CASSLGGTNSPLHF
TRBJ2-7 | TRBV19 | - | - | TGTGCCAGTTGGTCAGCCAGCTCCTACGAGCAGTACTTC | CASWSASSYEQYF
TRBJ2-7 | TRBV5-4 | - | many | TGTGCCAGCAGCCTGTCCGGGGCCTCCTACGAGCAGTACTTC | CASSLSGASYEQYF
TRBJ2-5 | TRBV2 | - | once | TGTGCCAGCAGTGGGGGAAAACAAGAGACCCAGTACTTC | CASSGGKQETQYF
TRBJ2-1 | TRBV7-2 | TRBD1 | - | TGTGCCAGCAGCCTATCCCGGGACAGCTACAATGAGCAGTTCTTC | CASSLSRDSYNEQFF
TRBJ2-3 | TRBV7-3 | - | many | TGTGCCAGCAGCTCCCCTGGCGGCACAGATACGCAGTATTTT | CASSSPGGTDTQYF
TRBJ1-4 | TRBV20-1 | - | - | TGCAGTGCTAGATCGCAGGGCTCAAATGAAAAACTGTTTTTT | CSARSQGSNEKLFF
TRBJ2-3 | TRBV20-1 | TRBD2 | - | TGCAGTGCTAGAGTGCTAGCGGGGGGGCCAGGAGGAACAGATACGCAGTATTTT | CSARVLAGGPGGTDTQYF
TRBJ1-6 | TRBV30 | TRBD1 | many | TGTGCCTGGAGTGCCCGACAGGGAATGACACCCCTCCACTTT | CAWSARQGMTPLHF
TRBJ1-6 | TRBV6-5 | TRBD1 | many | TGTGCCAGCAGTCCGGGACAGGGGGCGTATTCACCCCTCCACTTT | CASSPGQGAYSPLHF
TRBJ2-7 | TRBV5-1 | TRBD2 | many | TGCGCCAGCAGCCCCACTACTAGCGGGAGGGCCTACGAGCAGTACTTC | CASSPTTSGRAYEQYF
TRBJ2-5 | TRBV20-1 | - | - | TGCAGTGCTTCACCTCGGCGAGCAGAGACCCAGTACTTC | CSASPRRAETQYF
TRBJ1-5 | TRBV28 | TRBD1 | many | TGTGCCAGCAGCCCGACAGGGATCAGCAATCAGCCCCAGCATTTT | CASSPTGISNQPQHF
TRBJ1-2 | TRBV2 | - | many | TGTGCCAGCAGTGAAAGGCAGGAAGGCTACACCTTC | CASSERQEGYTF
TRBJ2-1 | TRBV20-1 | TRBD1 | many | TGCAGTGCTATGACAGGGGTTAAGTTAAATGAGCAGTTCTTC | CSAMTGVKLNEQFF
TRBJ1-2 | TRBV19 | - | - | TGTGCCAGTAGTATAGTAAGAACCGCTAACTATGGCTACACCTTC | CASSIVRTANYGYTF
TRBJ1-1 | TRBV4-1 | TRBD1 | - | TGCGCCAGCAGCCAAGTCTCGACAGGGGCAAACACTGAAGCTTTCTTT | CASSQVSTGANTEAFF
TRBJ2-2 | TRBV12-3/TRBV12-4 | TRBD1 | many | TGTGCCAGCTTACCGGGACAGGTTTACACCGGGGAGCTGTTTTTT | CASLPGQVYTGELFF